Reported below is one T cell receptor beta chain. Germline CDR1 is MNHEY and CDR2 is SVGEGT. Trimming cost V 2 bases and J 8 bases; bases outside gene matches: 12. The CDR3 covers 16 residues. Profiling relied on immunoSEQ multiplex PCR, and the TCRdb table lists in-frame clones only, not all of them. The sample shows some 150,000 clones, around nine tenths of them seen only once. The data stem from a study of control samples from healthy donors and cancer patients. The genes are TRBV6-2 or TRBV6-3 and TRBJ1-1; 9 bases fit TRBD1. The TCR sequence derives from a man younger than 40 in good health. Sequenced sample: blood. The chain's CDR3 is CASSYPKPGQGDEAFF. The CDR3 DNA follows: TGTGCCAGCAGTTACCCTAAACCGGGACAGGGTGACGAAGCTTTCTTT.